The present T cell receptor beta chain was sequenced within a study of Ad26.COV2.S vaccination and SARS-CoV-2 variants. Turning to the study itself: Trial arm assignment for the donor was COV1001 Ad26.COV2.S.

Study outcomes and limitations: Placebo recipients trailed vaccine recipients in spike-specific TCR breadth.

From germline, CDR1 is MNHNS and CDR2 SASEGT. V was pared by 4 bases and J by 4 bases, with 13 bases of the junction left unmatched. The CDR3 has 17 amino acids. The sample's treatment: about 20 received Ad26.COV2.S at low or high dose, single or two shots; 5 received placebo; per-sample allocation not given. Sampling happened 63 days after the first vaccine or placebo injection. Only in-frame clones appear in the TCRdb table, and some are missing; sequencing was by immunoSEQ multiplex PCR. The table records about 390,000 clones, approximately 91% of them present only once. In regard to this clone: The antigen remains unidentified.

This sequence was found in a person aged 18-65 years who received the Ad26.COV2.S COVID-19 vaccine or a placebo. The chain combines TRBV6-1 with TRBJ1-1; 9 nucleotides match TRBD1. The sequenced sample was peripheral blood, obtained in a trial of Ad26.COV2.S vaccine versus placebo. CDR3 bases: TGTGCCAGCAGTGGACGAAACCGCGGGACAGGGTTCACTGAAGCTTTCTTT. It encodes CASSGRNRGTGFTEAFF.